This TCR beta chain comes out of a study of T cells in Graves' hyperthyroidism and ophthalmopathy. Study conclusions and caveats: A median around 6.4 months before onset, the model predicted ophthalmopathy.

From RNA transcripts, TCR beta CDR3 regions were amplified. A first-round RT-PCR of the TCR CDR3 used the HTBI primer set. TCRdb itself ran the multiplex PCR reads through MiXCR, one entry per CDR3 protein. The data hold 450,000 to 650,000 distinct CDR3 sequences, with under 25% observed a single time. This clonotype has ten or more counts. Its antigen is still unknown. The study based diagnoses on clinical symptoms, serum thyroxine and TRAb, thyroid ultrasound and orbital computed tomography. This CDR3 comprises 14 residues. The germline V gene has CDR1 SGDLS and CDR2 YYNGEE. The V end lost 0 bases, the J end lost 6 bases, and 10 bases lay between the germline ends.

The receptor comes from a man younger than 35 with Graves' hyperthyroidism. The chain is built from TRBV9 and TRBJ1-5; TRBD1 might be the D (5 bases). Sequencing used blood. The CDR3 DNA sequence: TGTGCCAGCAGCGTAGGGGCAGGGTTTCAGCCCCAGCATTTT. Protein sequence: CASSVGAGFQPQHF.